These T cell receptor beta chains were read from a single sample in a study of shared clonotypes between healthy human individuals. Only in-frame clones appear in the TCRdb table, and some are missing; sequencing was by immunoSEQ multiplex PCR. The sample carries 500,000 or so clones, about 96% recorded once. Sequencing was done on a sample of naive CD4+ T cells sorted from blood. The receptor source for this set is a woman in her 30s in good health. CDR3s include the opening cysteine and the closing phenylalanine or tryptophan. The D gene is left open where the match is weak. Rows give clone size only sometimes, using once, few, many, or a class for an expanded clone.

TGTGCCAGCAGCTTATACCCCACAGATACGCAGTATTTT | CASSLYPTDTQYF | TRBJ2-3 | - | - | TRBV11-2
TGTGCCAGCAGTTTACTCTCTGGGGCCAACGTCCTGACTTTC | CASSLLSGANVLTF | TRBJ2-6 | - | - | TRBV27
TGTGCCAGCAGACGGGGGCCTAATGAAAAACTGTTTTTT | CASRRGPNEKLFF | TRBJ1-4 | - | - | TRBV28
TGTGCCTGGAGGGACGGAATCTCCTACGAGCAGTACTTC | CAWRDGISYEQYF | TRBJ2-7 | - | - | TRBV30
TGCGCCAGCAGCTTGGTGCCTGGAAACACCATATATTTT | CASSLVPGNTIYF | TRBJ1-3 | - | - | TRBV5-1
TGTGCCAGCAGCCTGGGACTAGCGGAAACCTCCTACGAGCAGTACTTC | CASSLGLAETSYEQYF | TRBJ2-7 | TRBD2 | - | TRBV4-2
TGTGCCAGCAACCGCCCCCCTAACTCCTACGAGCAGTACTTC | CASNRPPNSYEQYF | TRBJ2-7 | - | - | TRBV28
TGCAGCGCCAGGACGGATAGCAATCAGCCCCAGCATTTT | CSARTDSNQPQHF | TRBJ1-5 | - | - | TRBV29-1
TGTGCCATCAGTGAGCCCCGGGATTCCTCCAGGAATGAGCAGTTCTTC | CAISEPRDSSRNEQFF | TRBJ2-1 | - | - | TRBV10-3
TGTGCCATCAGTTCCCCGGCGACGAACACTGAAGCTTTCTTT | CAISSPATNTEAFF | TRBJ1-1 | - | - | TRBV10-3
TGTGCCAGCAGTTTTAACAGGCTTTATGGCTACACCTTC | CASSFNRLYGYTF | TRBJ1-2 | - | - | TRBV28
TGTGCCAGCAGCTTGTCGGTGAACACCGGGGAGCTGTTTTTT | CASSLSVNTGELFF | TRBJ2-2 | - | - | TRBV5-5
TGTGCCAGCTCACCATTGGGGGACGAGTACGAGCAGTACTTC | CASSPLGDEYEQYF | TRBJ2-7 | - | - | TRBV18
TGTGCCAGCAGCTTAACGGGCGAGGCGGGAGGAACCGGGGAGCTGTTTTTT | CASSLTGEAGGTGELFF | TRBJ2-2 | TRBD2 | - | TRBV7-3
TGTGCCATCAGTGAGTCGGGTAGCAATCAGCCCCAGCATTTT | CAISESGSNQPQHF | TRBJ1-5 | - | - | TRBV10-3
TGTGCCAGCAGGATGGGGCTATTGAACACTGAAGCTTTCTTT | CASRMGLLNTEAFF | TRBJ1-1 | - | - | TRBV6-6
TGCGCCAGCAGCGCCGGGAAGACAGGCGACGTCAGCTCCTACGAGCAGTACTTC | CASSAGKTGDVSSYEQYF | TRBJ2-7 | - | - | TRBV5-1
TGTGCCAGCAAGAGGGTGGGTGAAGATACGCAGTATTTT | CASKRVGEDTQYF | TRBJ2-3 | - | once | TRBV28
TGTGCCAGCAGCCAAGGGATAGCGAGCGGGTTCTCCTACGAGCAGTACTTC | CASSQGIASGFSYEQYF | TRBJ2-7 | - | - | TRBV14
TGTGCCAGCAGCGTAGCCTACGGACTCTCTGGAAACACCATATATTTT | CASSVAYGLSGNTIYF | TRBJ1-3 | - | - | TRBV9
TGTGCCAGCAGGTTGTCAGGGGGAAATTCACCCCTCCACTTT | CASRLSGGNSPLHF | TRBJ1-6 | TRBD1 | - | TRBV27
TGCGCCAGCAGCCTGGGACAGGGGGCGTCCTACGAGCAGTACTTC | CASSLGQGASYEQYF | TRBJ2-7 | TRBD1 | - | TRBV5-1
TGTGCCAGCTCACCACCGGGTGTGGCCGGGGAGCTGTTTTTT | CASSPPGVAGELFF | TRBJ2-2 | - | - | TRBV18
TGTGCCAGCAGCGTGAGTGACACTAGTTACAATGAGCAGTTCTTC | CASSVSDTSYNEQFF | TRBJ2-1 | - | - | TRBV9
TGCAGCGTTGGTACTAGCGGGAGTGATACGGATACGCAGTATTTT | CSVGTSGSDTDTQYF | TRBJ2-3 | TRBD2 | - | TRBV29-1
TGTGCCAGTAGTCTCGCCGACAGGATGGGGGACAATCAGCCCCAGCATTTT | CASSLADRMGDNQPQHF | TRBJ1-5 | - | - | TRBV19
TGTGCCAGCAGTGTAGGGAGACCCAGCAGCGAGCAGTACTTC | CASSVGRPSSEQYF | TRBJ2-7 | - | once | TRBV2
TGTGCCAGCAGTTCCCTTAACGGGGTAGGTTACGAGCAGTACTTC | CASSSLNGVGYEQYF | TRBJ2-7 | - | - | TRBV27
TGCGCCAGCAGCGCGAGGGGCCAAGGGGGCCCTAACACCGGGGAGCTGTTTTTT | CASSARGQGGPNTGELFF | TRBJ2-2 | TRBD1 | - | TRBV5-1
TGCGCCAGCAGCCAAGCGACCGGAAAACCCAATGGCTACACCTTC | CASSQATGKPNGYTF | TRBJ1-2 | - | - | TRBV4-1
TGTGCCAGCAGCTTAGTGGGCCTTTCGAACACTGAAGCTTTCTTT | CASSLVGLSNTEAFF | TRBJ1-1 | - | - | TRBV7-9
TGTGCCACCCACAGGGTAACTAATGAAAAACTGTTTTTT | CATHRVTNEKLFF | TRBJ1-4 | - | - | TRBV6-1
TGTGCCAGCAGCTTAGGACAGGGGATGGACGAGCAGTACTTC | CASSLGQGMDEQYF | TRBJ2-7 | TRBD1 | once | TRBV7-9
TGCAGCGTTGTGAAAGTAATGAACACTGAAGCTTTCTTT | CSVVKVMNTEAFF | TRBJ1-1 | - | few | TRBV29-1
TGTGCCAGCAGTTTCGGGACCTTCAATCAGCCCCAGCATTTT | CASSFGTFNQPQHF | TRBJ1-5 | - | - | TRBV28
TGTGCCAGCTCACCAAGAACTAGCGGAGTAAACAATGAGCAGTTCTTC | CASSPRTSGVNNEQFF | TRBJ2-1 | TRBD2 | - | TRBV18
TGTGCCAGCAGTAATCCGCCAGGGGGCTCCTGGGAGCAGTACTTC | CASSNPPGGSWEQYF | TRBJ2-7 | TRBD1 | - | TRBV28